One T cell receptor beta chain is described in this entry. Antigen unknown. The same CDR3 arises from other DNA sequences in this sample as well. The entry originates in a study of shared clonotypes between healthy human individuals. In the naive CD8 group, cells lacked CD45RO and were positively selected for CCR7, so terminally differentiated effector memory CD45RA+ cells were left out. Whole-study findings and limits: On the whole, naive subsets had larger estimated richness than memory subsets had. It was the non-shared clonotypes that had lower generation probabilities than clonotypes shared by all four donors. Incomplete sequencing of sorted subsets was indicated by rarefaction despite large depth.

Assay: immunoSEQ multiplex PCR; the TCRdb copy retains only in-frame clones and omits some. The sample comprises hundreds of thousands of clones, approximately 95% of which are singletons, and 0.11% rests with the top ten. The sample comprised naive CD8+ T cells sorted from blood. The origin of this receptor is a woman aged 25 to 39 in good health.

The CDR3 DNA is TGTGCCAGCAGCTGGACTAGCGGCTCCTACGAGCAGTACTTC. This sequence encodes CASSWTSGSYEQYF. V usage is TRBV27 and J usage is TRBJ2-7; 10 bases map to TRBD2. Per germline, CDR1 MNHEY and CDR2 SMNVEV (reference sequence). The length of the CDR3 is 14 residues. The V segment lost 6 bases and the J segment 0 bases; nucleotides outside the gene matches: 2.